This T cell receptor beta chain was recorded in a study of vaccination and CD4 T cells after COVID-19. Points from the study as a whole: In convalescent patients, 304 of 307 vaccine-specific clones were mono-reactive for SARS-CoV-2 spike. Relatively few convalescent patients and no early post-infection timepoints were analyzed.

The study sequenced cultured CD4+ T cell DNA using the Oncomine TCR Beta short-read assay. Extraction of genomic DNA was performed on cultured CD4+ T cells. A single record per CDR3 protein comes from TCRdb applying MiXCR to the PCR reads. The sample shows 15,000 to 20,000 distinct CDR3 sequences, more than 25% of them seen only once. The sample holds a few counts of this clonotype. Its antigen is as yet unknown. The CDR3 runs to 15 residues. From germline, CDR1 is SGHAT and CDR2 FQNNGV. Trimming stripped 4 bases from V and 3 bases from J, with 13 bases between. Treatment noted: roughly 10-day PBMC culture with coronavirus spike peptide pools or control peptides (ViraFEST assay).

The J gene is TRBJ1-5, the V gene TRBV11-2; D gene ambiguous. Sequenced material: cultured CD4+ T cells from blood. This sequence originates from a human donor with COVID-19. The CDR3: CASSWGGQNNQPQHF. CDR3 coding DNA: TGTGCCAGCAGCTGGGGAGGGCAGAACAATCAGCCCCAGCATTTT.